This T cell receptor (beta chain) is from a study of T cell responses to AZD1222 COVID-19 vaccine. About this clone: The antigen remains undetermined. Germline is not matched at one junction end, which may reflect a read error.

Study observations and caveats: Along spike, vaccine-associated CD4 TCRs were found throughout, with dominance at 160-218 and 743-854.

Here immunoSEQ multiplex PCR was the method, and the copy in TCRdb shows in-frame clones only, minus some. The sample gives roughly 80,000 clones, 90% of which show up once; roughly 5.6% is in the top ten. Germline V gives CDR1 MNHEY, CDR2 SVGAGI. This CDR3 has 12 residues. The clonotype originates from an adult in good health. V is TRBV6-5 and J is TRBJ2-7; TRBD1 aligns across 10 bases. Sequenced here: peripheral blood, sampled on day 0 of AZD1222 vaccination. CDR3 in amino acids: CASRRTGGHPDF. CDR3 bases: TGTGCCAGCAGAAGGACAGGGGGGCACCCGGACTTC.